These 10 T cell receptor beta chains came from one sample sequenced in a study of shared clonotypes between healthy human individuals. Some clones are missing from TCRdb's copy, which holds only in-frame ones; the method was immunoSEQ multiplex PCR. In the table there are millions of clones, about 92% of which are singletons. The sequenced sample consisted of naive CD4+ T cells from PBMCs. Regarding subset: CD45RA+ positively selected. These receptors all stem from a man between 18 and 29 years old in good health. Some clones in this sample may be carry-over from other donors' samples.

In regard to this clone: Other DNA sequences of this sample code for an identical CDR3. V usage is TRBV9 and J usage is TRBJ1-1; the D is unclear. There are 14 residues in the CDR3. Deletions cut 0 bases from V and 1 base from J, with 7 bases between. Germline V CDR1 and CDR2: SGDLS, YYNGEE. CDR3 in DNA: TGTGCCAGCAGCGTAGGACGGGGGAACACTGAAGCTTTCTTT. Amino acids: CASSVGRGNTEAFF.

This sequence joins TRBV5-1 and TRBJ1-4, with D uncertain. V was shortened by 3 bases and J by 4 bases, with 10 bases between the two germline ends. The germline CDR1 and CDR2 sequences are SGHRS and YFSETQ. This CDR3 comprises 14 residues. The CDR3 DNA follows: TGCGCCAGCAGCTGGGTGGTGGGTAATGAAAAACTGTTTTTT. Residues: CASSWVVGNEKLFF.

In nucleotides, the CDR3 is TGTGCCACCAGCAGACATCAGAATATCCAGACCGGGGAGCTGTTTTTT. Protein: CATSRHQNIQTGELFF. This chain uses TRBV15 with TRBJ2-2; the D is unclear. The V gene's germline CDR1 is LNHNV and CDR2 YYDKDF (reference sequence). V was clipped by 2 bases and J by 5 bases, with 15 bases between them. There are 16 residues in the CDR3.

This clone was counted once. V and J are TRBV5-1 and TRBJ2-1; no clear D gene. Trimming took 3 bases from V and 0 from J, leaving 10 bases between them. Germline V gene sequence: CDR1 SGHRS, CDR2 YFSETQ. CDR3 length: 15 residues. CDR3 loop: CASSSDWSSYNEQFF. CDR3 sequence (DNA): TGCGCCAGCAGCTCCGACTGGAGCTCCTACAATGAGCAGTTCTTC.

This sequence joins TRBV25-1 and TRBJ2-3; 8 bases fit TRBD1. The CDR3 runs to 15 residues. The V gene's germline CDR1 is MGHDK and CDR2 SYGVNS. J gave up 1 base and V 4 bases, and 4 bases lay outside the gene matches. CDR3 nucleotide sequence: TGTGCCAGCAGTGCACCGGGACAGGGCACAGATACGCAGTATTTT. Translation gives CASSAPGQGTDTQYF.

The chain carries TRBV28 and TRBJ2-7, with D perhaps TRBD1 (8 bases). The CDR3 has 15 amino acids. V was cut by 6 bases and J by 0 bases, with 15 bases left in between. Germline V CDR1 and CDR2: MDHEN, SYDVKM. CDR3 loop: CASRGGTGYSYEQYF. CDR3 in DNA: TGTGCCAGCAGGGGGGGGACAGGATACTCCTACGAGCAGTACTTC.

The chain joins TRBV21-1 to TRBJ1-2; the listed D gene, TRBD1, was not tested against the DNA. TRBV21-1 is noted as a pseudogene. The CDR3 runs to 18 residues. This CDR3 reads CASSSSRGHSVSNYGYTF. The CDR3 coding sequence is TGTGCCAGCAGCAGTTCACGGGGACACAGCGTCTCGAACTATGGCTACACCTTC.

This chain links TRBV14 with TRBJ2-7, with 12 positions matching TRBD2. The germline gives CDR1 SGHDN, CDR2 FVKESK. This CDR3 contains 15 residues. J lost 6 bases, V lost 4 bases, and 7 bases had no gene match. The CDR3 DNA is TGTGCCAGCAGCCGAAGACTAGCGGGAGTGGCCGAGCAGTACTTC. Protein sequence: CASSRRLAGVAEQYF.

The chain combines TRBV9 with TRBJ1-6; D is unresolved. CDR1 SGDLS and CDR2 YYNGEE come from the germline V gene. The V end was cut by 4 bases, the J end by 8 bases, with 10 bases between. The CDR3 contains 13 residues. The CDR3 sequence: CASSQNTYSPLHF. CDR3 in DNA: TGTGCCAGCAGCCAAAATACCTATTCACCCCTCCACTTT.

The chain carries TRBV5-4 and TRBJ2-7; 10 bases are shared with TRBD2. V lost 5 bases, J lost 2 bases, and 7 bases stayed unmatched. The CDR3 spans 15 residues. Looked up from germline, CDR1 is SGHNT and CDR2 is YYREEE (reference sequence). CDR3 sequence: CASRMGLAGAYEQYF. CDR3 DNA: TGTGCCAGCAGAATGGGGCTAGCGGGAGCCTACGAGCAGTACTTC.